This entry features one T cell receptor (beta chain) sequence. This specimen belongs to a study of T cell changes during pregnancy in multiple sclerosis. Trimming shortened V by 2 bases and J by 4 bases, and 13 bases separated the two germline ends. Germline V gene sequence: CDR1 SGHKS, CDR2 YYEKEE (reference sequence). The CDR3 length is 15 residues. Profiled with immunoSEQ multiplex PCR; TCRdb holds only in-frame clones, not every one. Counted here are 95,000 to 150,000 clones, approximately 93% occurring once; the ten biggest clones make up around 6%. The specimen was peripheral blood, collected before pregnancy. The receptor comes from a female donor with multiple sclerosis, enrolled in a pregnancy study. The gene calls are TRBV5-5 and TRBJ2-1; a weak D match, TRBD2 (5 bases). The CDR3 sequence: CASSLLGGEYNEQFF. The CDR3 DNA is TGTGCCAGCAGCTTACTAGGTGGGGAATACAATGAGCAGTTCTTC. Full variable domain (remainder filled in from reference TRBV5-5 and TRBJ2-1): DAGVTQSPTHLIKTRGQQVTLRCSPISGHKSVSWYQQVLGQGPQFIFQYYEKEERGRGNFPDRFSARQFPNYSSELNVNALLLGDSALYLCASSLLGGEYNEQFFGPGTRLTVL.